In this sample, the clone carrying this T cell receptor (beta chain) turned up once. Using immunoSEQ multiplex PCR, the repertoire was profiled, and TCRdb retains in-frame clones only, with some absent. Of about 260,000 clones in the sample, about 90% were seen once. The record originates from a study of blood T cell repertoires in COVID-19. Per the germline V gene, CDR1 is KGHSH and CDR2 is LQKENI. Trimming removed 2 bases from V and 0 bases from J, with 10 bases in between. The CDR3 runs to 15 residues. The source material was PBMCs or T cells enriched from blood (not recorded which). This clonotype was sampled from a man aged 45-65 years who had been exposed to COVID-19. This chain joins TRBV18 and TRBJ1-1; D is possibly TRBD1 (5 bases). The chain's CDR3 is CASSPLTVMNTEAFF. Here the CDR3 DNA reads TGTGCCAGCTCACCATTGACAGTCATGAACACTGAAGCTTTCTTT. The variable domain in full, completed from reference TRBV18 and TRBJ1-1, reads NAGVMQNPRHLVRRRGQEARLRCSPMKGHSHVYWYRQLPEEGLKFMVYLQKENIIDESGMPKERFSAEFPKEGPSILRIQQVVRGDSAAYFCASSPLTVMNTEAFFGQGTRLTVV.